This TCR beta chain was observed in a study of shared clonotypes between healthy human individuals. Selected positively for CCR7 and CD45RO-negative, naive CD8 cells excluded terminally differentiated effector memory CD45RA+ cells. In germline, CDR1 is MGHRA, CDR2 YSYEKL. Trimming cost V 0 bases and J 4 bases; bases outside gene matches: 15. The CDR3 length is 18 residues. Assay: immunoSEQ multiplex PCR; the TCRdb copy retains only in-frame clones and omits some. The sample lists millions of clones, over 85% seen once, with around 1.1% in the top ten. Material: naive CD8+ T cells sorted from blood. This chain uses TRBV4-1 with TRBJ2-7; 7 bases align to TRBD2. This clonotype was obtained from a man younger than 35 in good health. CDR3 in amino acids: CASSQETRSGTMAYEQYF. The CDR3 nucleotides are TGCGCCAGCAGCCAAGAGACCAGATCCGGGACTATGGCATACGAGCAGTACTTC.